The sequence of this TCR beta chain was determined in a study of monozygotic twins with inflammatory bowel disease. Broader study findings: Against healthy co-twins, IBD patients had lower TCRbeta diversity (measured by inverse Simpson). IBD patients shared fewer clonotypes with others than healthy twins, especially with disease activity.

To note about this clonotype: Its antigen is currently unknown.

Roughly 3,500 ng of total RNA went into each TCR library. Researchers put TCRalpha and TCRbeta cDNA through two nested PCRs lasting 16 and 9 cycles. TCRdb reprocessed the 5' RACE reads and reports one entry per CDR3 protein, with no DNA. This sample's table has under 200,000 distinct CDR3 sequences. The V gene's germline CDR1 is DFQATT and CDR2 SNEGSKA (reference sequence). The CDR3 has 15 amino acids. This sequence was found in a human donor with ulcerative colitis or Crohn's disease, or a healthy co-twin of an affected twin (not recorded which). V gene TRBV20-1 combines with J gene TRBJ2-3; TCRdb names TRBD2, which stays unverified in the absence of DNA. Source material: blood. CDR3 residues: CSASQSSGSTDTQYF.